The 12 T cell receptor beta chains reported below all come from one sample, sequenced in a study of early T cells in non-severe SARS-CoV-2 infection. Each CDR3 protein is one row after TCRdb ran MiXCR on the 5' RACE reads. Found here are around 68,000 distinct CDR3 sequences, 10% to 15% of them singletons; the top ten hold 1.3% to 1.5%. Sequenced material: whole blood, taken at baseline. All receptors derive from an adult who was a healthcare worker with PCR-confirmed SARS-CoV-2 infection or an uninfected control (not recorded which).

This clonotype has ten or more counts. The V gene is TRBV19, the J gene TRBJ2-1, with 11 bases fitting TRBD2. Germline CDR1 LNHDA, CDR2 SQIVND (reference sequence). V trimming: 6 bases; J trimming: 1 base; junction bases outside the gene matches: 8. The CDR3 is made up of 17 amino acids. The CDR3 region is CASSPRLAGGSYNEQFF. DNA for the CDR3: TGTGCCAGTAGCCCGCGCCTAGCGGGAGGTTCCTACAATGAGCAGTTCTTC.

This clonotype has just a few counts. The chain couples TRBV6-5 to TRBJ2-7; TRBD2 aligns across 10 bases. The CDR3 extends over 17 amino acids. CDR1 and CDR2 from the germline V gene are MNHEY and SVGAGI. Unmatched junction bases numbered 6, after V lost 0 bases and J lost 1 base. CDR3 DNA: TGTGCCAGCAGTTACTCGCGAAGCGGGAGGGGATCCTACGAGCAGTACTTC. It codes for CASSYSRSGRGSYEQYF.

In this sample, this clonotype turned up many times. This chain uses TRBV28 with TRBJ1-3; D uncertain. CDR3 length: 15 amino acids. V lost 5 bases and J 0 bases, leaving 11 bases between the germline ends. Germline lookup yields CDR1 MDHEN and CDR2 SYDVKM. This chain's CDR3 is CASSGRGYSGNTIYF. The CDR3 bases are TGTGCCAGCAGTGGGAGAGGGTACTCTGGAAACACCATATATTTT. Full variable domain (outside the CDR3, taken from reference TRBV28 and TRBJ1-3): DVKVTQSSRYLVKRTGEKVFLECVQDMDHENMFWYRQDPGLGLRLIYFSYDVKMKEKGDIPEGYSVSREKKERFSLILESASTNQTSMYLCASSGRGYSGNTIYFGEGSWLTVV.

This clonotype was found a few times. This rearrangement joins TRBV7-2 to TRBJ2-7, with 7 bases matching TRBD2. Germline V gene data show CDR1 as SGHTA and CDR2 as FQGNSA. Losses at the gene ends were 4 bases for V and 0 bases for J; bases not matched to a gene: 6. This CDR3 region has 15 residues. The CDR3 here is CASSSPERGSYEQYF. The CDR3 bases are TGTGCCAGCAGCTCCCCGGAGCGGGGCTCCTACGAGCAGTACTTC.

There are a few counts of this clonotype. The chain combines TRBV11-2 with TRBJ2-1; 8 positions match TRBD2. Germline CDR1 SGHAT, CDR2 FQNNGV. The CDR3 totals 18 residues. After removal of 0 bases from V and 7 bases from J, the junction contained 14 bases not matched to a gene. DNA for the CDR3: TGTGCCAGCAGCTTAGATCGTAGTGCGGGAGGACTCTTGAATGAGCAGTTCTTC. This sequence encodes CASSLDRSAGGLLNEQFF.

V usage is TRBV20-1 and J usage is TRBJ1-2; D is unclear. Germline assignment: CDR1 DFQATT and CDR2 SNEGSKA (reference sequence). CDR3 length: 12 amino acids. The V gene lost 3 bases and the J gene lost 8 bases, with 13 bases spanning the gap. CDR3 sequence: CSARIAGSGYTF. CDR3 in DNA: TGCAGTGCTAGGATCGCAGGATCAGGCTACACCTTC.

This chain uses TRBV14 with TRBJ2-1; no firm D call. The V gene's germline CDR1 is SGHDN and CDR2 FVKESK. V was shortened by 1 base and J by 4 bases, with 14 bases between the two germline ends. The CDR3 has 16 residues. The CDR3 bases are TGTGCCAGCAGCCAAGTTTTTCGGGCTAATTACAATGAGCAGTTCTTC. Translating it yields CASSQVFRANYNEQFF. The entire variable domain, with the rest obtained from reference TRBV14 and TRBJ2-1, is as follows: EAGVTQFPSHSVIEKGQTVTLRCDPISGHDNLYWYRRVMGKEIKFLLHFVKESKQDESGMPNNRFLAERTGGTYSTLKVQPAELEDSGVYFCASSQVFRANYNEQFFGPGTRLTVL.

Ten or more counts support this clonotype. The gene calls are TRBV5-1 and TRBJ2-1; TRBD2 matches 7 bases. The CDR3 sequence is 15 residues long. Trimming at V came to 0 bases and at J to 2 bases, leaving 2 bases not matched to a gene. CDR1 is SGHRS and CDR2 is YFSETQ in the germline V gene. CDR3 loop: CASSLGGTTYNEQFF. The CDR3 nucleotides are TGCGCCAGCAGCTTGGGAGGGACTACCTACAATGAGCAGTTCTTC.

The rearrangement joins TRBV19 to TRBJ2-7; maybe TRBD2 (6 bases). V was pared by 0 bases and J by 7 bases, with 16 bases between. Germline loops: CDR1 LNHDA, CDR2 SQIVND (reference sequence). CDR3 size: 15 residues. The CDR3 sequence is CASSIDPRAAGEQYF. CDR3 in DNA: TGTGCCAGTAGTATAGATCCTCGGGCAGCGGGTGAGCAGTACTTC.

This clonotype showed up just a few times. V gene TRBV7-9 combines with J gene TRBJ1-4; a weak D match, TRBD1 (6 bases). CDR1 SEHNR and CDR2 FQNEAQ come from the germline V gene (reference sequence). V was trimmed by 4 bases and J by 7 bases, leaving 16 bases between them. CDR3 length equals 15 residues. Written as DNA, the CDR3 is TGTGCCAGCAGCTACGGTGGAGGGGGGACTGAAAAACTGTTTTTT. Amino acid sequence: CASSYGGGGTEKLFF.

The chain carries TRBV28 and TRBJ2-7, with a possible D match to TRBD2 (6 bases). The CDR3 totals 13 residues. Trimming shortened V by 7 bases and J by 3 bases, and 13 bases separated the two germline ends. The V gene's germline CDR1 is MDHEN and CDR2 SYDVKM. In DNA form, the CDR3 reads TGTGCCAGCAATCGGGGACTTGACTACGAGCAGTACTTC. Translating it yields CASNRGLDYEQYF.

This chain connects TRBV24-1 to TRBJ2-1; D is unclear. V lost 8 bases to trimming and J lost 8 bases, with 12 bases between them. The CDR3 sequence is 12 residues long. In germline, CDR1 is KGHDR, CDR2 SFDVKD. CDR3 nucleotides: TGTGCCACCACCATAGGAATTGATGAGCAGTTCTTC. Protein product: CATTIGIDEQFF.